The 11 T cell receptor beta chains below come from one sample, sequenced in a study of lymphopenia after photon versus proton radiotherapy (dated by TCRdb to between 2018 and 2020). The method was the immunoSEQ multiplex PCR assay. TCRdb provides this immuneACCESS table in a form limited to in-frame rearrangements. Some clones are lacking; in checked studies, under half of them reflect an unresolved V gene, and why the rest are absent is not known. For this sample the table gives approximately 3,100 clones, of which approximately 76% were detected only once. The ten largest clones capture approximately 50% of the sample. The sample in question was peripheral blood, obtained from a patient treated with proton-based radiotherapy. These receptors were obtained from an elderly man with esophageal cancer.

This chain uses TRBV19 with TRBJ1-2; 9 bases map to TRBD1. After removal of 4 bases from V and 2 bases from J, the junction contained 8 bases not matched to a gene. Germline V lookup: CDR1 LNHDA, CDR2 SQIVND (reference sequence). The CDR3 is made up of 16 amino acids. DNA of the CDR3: TGTGCCAGTAGTACATCAGGACAGGGGATCAACTATGGCTACACCTTC. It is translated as CASSTSGQGINYGYTF.

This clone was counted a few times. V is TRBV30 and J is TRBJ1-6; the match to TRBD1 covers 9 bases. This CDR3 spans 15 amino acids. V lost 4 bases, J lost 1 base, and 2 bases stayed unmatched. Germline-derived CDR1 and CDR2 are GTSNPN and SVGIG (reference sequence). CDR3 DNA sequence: TGTGCCTGGAAGACAGGGGGGTCCTATAATTCACCCCTCCACTTT. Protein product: CAWKTGGSYNSPLHF.

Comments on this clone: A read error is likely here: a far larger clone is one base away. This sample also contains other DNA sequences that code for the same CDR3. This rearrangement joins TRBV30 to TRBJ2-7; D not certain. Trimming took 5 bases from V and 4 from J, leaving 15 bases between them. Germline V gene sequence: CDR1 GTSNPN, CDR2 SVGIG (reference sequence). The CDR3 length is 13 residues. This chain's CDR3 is CAWDSGPTYEQYF. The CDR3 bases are TGTGCCTGGGATTCCGGGCCGACTTACGAGCAGTACTTC.

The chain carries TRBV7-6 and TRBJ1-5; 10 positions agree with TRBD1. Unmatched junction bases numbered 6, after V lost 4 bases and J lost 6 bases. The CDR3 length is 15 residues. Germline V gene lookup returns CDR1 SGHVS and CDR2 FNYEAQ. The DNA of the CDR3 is TGTGCCAGCAGCTCCGGGACAGGGGAAGGTCAGCCCCAGCATTTT. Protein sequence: CASSSGTGEGQPQHF.

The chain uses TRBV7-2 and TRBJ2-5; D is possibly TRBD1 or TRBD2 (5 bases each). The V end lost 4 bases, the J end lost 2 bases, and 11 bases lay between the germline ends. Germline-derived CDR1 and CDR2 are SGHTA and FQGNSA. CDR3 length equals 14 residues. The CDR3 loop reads CASSSRGFQETQYF. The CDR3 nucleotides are TGTGCCAGCAGCTCCCGGGGCTTTCAAGAGACCCAGTACTTC. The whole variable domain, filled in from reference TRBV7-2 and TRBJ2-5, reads GAGVSQSPSNKVTEKGKDVELRCDPISGHTALYWYRQSLGQGLEFLIYFQGNSAPDKSGLPSDRFSAERTGGSVSTLTIQRTQQEDSAVYLCASSSRGFQETQYFGPGTRLLVL.

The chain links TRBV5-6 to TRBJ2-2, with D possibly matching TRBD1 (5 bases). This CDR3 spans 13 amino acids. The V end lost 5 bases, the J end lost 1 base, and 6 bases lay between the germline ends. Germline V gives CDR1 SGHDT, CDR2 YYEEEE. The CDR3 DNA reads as TGTGCCAGCAGAGGGGTGAACACCGGGGAGCTGTTTTTT. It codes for CASRGVNTGELFF.

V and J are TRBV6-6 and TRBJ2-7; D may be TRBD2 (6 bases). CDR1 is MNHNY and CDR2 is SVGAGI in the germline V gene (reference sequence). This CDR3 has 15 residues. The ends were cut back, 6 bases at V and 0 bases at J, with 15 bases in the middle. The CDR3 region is CASSHTRGLSYEQYF. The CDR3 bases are TGTGCCAGCAGCCACACCCGGGGACTCTCCTACGAGCAGTACTTC.

The CDR3 reads CASSQVPGKNEAFF. The CDR3 region has the DNA TGCGCCAGCAGCCAAGTGCCAGGGAAGAATGAAGCTTTCTTT. The chain carries TRBV4-3 and TRBJ1-1; D may be TRBD1 (5 bases). Germline V lookup: CDR1 LGHNA, CDR2 YSLEER. This CDR3 comprises 14 residues. Between the trimmed V and J ends, which lost 1 base and 7 bases, there was a span of 13 bases.

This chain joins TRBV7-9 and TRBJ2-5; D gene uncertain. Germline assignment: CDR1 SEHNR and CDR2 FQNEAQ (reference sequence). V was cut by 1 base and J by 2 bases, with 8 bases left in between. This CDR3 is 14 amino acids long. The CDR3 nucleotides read TGTGCCAGCAGCTTAGTAATGGTACAAGAGACCCAGTACTTC. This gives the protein CASSLVMVQETQYF. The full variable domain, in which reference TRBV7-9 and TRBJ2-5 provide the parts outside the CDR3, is DTGVSQNPRHKITKRGQNVTFRCDPISEHNRLYWYRQTLGQGPEFLTYFQNEAQLEKSRLLSDRFSAERPKGSFSTLEIQRTEQGDSAMYLCASSLVMVQETQYFGPGTRLLVL.

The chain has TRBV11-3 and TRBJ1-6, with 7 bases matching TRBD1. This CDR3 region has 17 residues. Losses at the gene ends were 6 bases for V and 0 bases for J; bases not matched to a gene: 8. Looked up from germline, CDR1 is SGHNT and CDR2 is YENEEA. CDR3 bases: TGTGCCAGCAGTTCCGAACAGGGGAGCTCCTATAATTCACCCCTCCACTTT. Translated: CASSSEQGSSYNSPLHF.

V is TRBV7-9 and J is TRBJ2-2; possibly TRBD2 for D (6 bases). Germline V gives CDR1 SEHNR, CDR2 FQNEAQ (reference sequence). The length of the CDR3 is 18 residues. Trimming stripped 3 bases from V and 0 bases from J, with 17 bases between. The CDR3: CASSFPLIPGANTGELFF. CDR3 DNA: TGTGCCAGCAGCTTCCCCCTTATCCCGGGGGCGAACACCGGGGAGCTGTTTTTT.